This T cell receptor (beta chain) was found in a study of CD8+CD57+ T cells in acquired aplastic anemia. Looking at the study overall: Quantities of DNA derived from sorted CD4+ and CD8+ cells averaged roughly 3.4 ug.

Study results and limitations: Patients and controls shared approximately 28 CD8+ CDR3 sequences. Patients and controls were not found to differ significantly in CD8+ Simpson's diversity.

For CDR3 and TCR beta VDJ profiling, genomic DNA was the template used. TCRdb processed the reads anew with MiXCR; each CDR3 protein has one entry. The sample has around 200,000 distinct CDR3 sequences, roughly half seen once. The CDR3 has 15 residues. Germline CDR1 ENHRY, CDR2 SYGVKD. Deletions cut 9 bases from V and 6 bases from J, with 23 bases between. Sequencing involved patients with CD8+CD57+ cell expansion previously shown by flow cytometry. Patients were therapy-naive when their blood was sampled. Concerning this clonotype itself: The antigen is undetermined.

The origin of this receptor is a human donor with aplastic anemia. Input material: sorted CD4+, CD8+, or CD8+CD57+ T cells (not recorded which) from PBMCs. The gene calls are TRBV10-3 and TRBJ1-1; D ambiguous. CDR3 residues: CAMRDYRGKSAEAFF. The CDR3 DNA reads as TGTGCCATGAGAGACTACCGAGGGAAGTCCGCTGAAGCTTTCTTT.